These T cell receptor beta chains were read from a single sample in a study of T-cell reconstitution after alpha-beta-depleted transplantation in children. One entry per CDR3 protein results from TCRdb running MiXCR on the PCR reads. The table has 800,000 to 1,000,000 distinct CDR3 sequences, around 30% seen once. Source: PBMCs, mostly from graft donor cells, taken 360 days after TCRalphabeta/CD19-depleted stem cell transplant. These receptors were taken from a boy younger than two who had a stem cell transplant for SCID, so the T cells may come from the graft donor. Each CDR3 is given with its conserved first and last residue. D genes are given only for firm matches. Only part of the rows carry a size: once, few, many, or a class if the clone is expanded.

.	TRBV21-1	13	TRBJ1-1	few	TGTGCCACTCCGGGGACAGGGGGTTCTGAAGCTTTCTTT	CATPGTGGSEAFF
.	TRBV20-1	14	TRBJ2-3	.	TGCAGTGCTCCCGGGACCCAAAGCACAGATACGCAGTATTTT	CSAPGTQSTDTQYF
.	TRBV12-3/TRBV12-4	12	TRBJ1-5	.	TGTGCCAGCAGTTGGGGGGATCAGCCCCAGCATTTT	CASSWGDQPQHF
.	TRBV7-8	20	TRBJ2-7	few	TGTGCCAGCAGCTTAAGAGCTGGGGTCCTGGCTAGTGTTCCCCATAACGAGCAGTACTTC	CASSLRAGVLASVPHNEQYF
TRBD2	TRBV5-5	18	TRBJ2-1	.	TGTGCCAGCAGCTTTTGGTGGGACACGACTAGCGTTGGCGATGAGCAGTTCTTC	CASSFWWDTTSVGDEQFF
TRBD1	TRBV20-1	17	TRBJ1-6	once	TGCAGCGCTAGAGATGGATCGATAGGGGGCTTCGGTTCACCCCTCCACTTT	CSARDGSIGGFGSPLHF
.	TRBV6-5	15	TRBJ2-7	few	TGTGCCAGCAGTTACTCGCAACGGTCTATCGACGAGCAGTACTTC	CASSYSQRSIDEQYF
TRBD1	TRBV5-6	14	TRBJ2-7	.	TGTGCCAGCAGCTCCTACAGGGGGCTCTACGAGCAGTACTTC	CASSSYRGLYEQYF
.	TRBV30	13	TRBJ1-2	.	TGTGCCTGGAGTGGTCAGGTTCTCTATGGCTACACCTTC	CAWSGQVLYGYTF
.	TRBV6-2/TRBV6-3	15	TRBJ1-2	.	TGTGCCAGCAGTTACCTAATAGACAGAATGGCGGGCTACACCTTC	CASSYLIDRMAGYTF
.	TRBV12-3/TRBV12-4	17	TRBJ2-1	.	TGTGCCAGCAGCCCTCAGGGAGCCCCTTTCTCCTACAATGAGCAGTTCTTC	CASSPQGAPFSYNEQFF
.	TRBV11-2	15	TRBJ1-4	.	TGTGCCAGCAGCCGGCTGGGAAGAGCTAATGAAAAACTGTTTTTT	CASSRLGRANEKLFF
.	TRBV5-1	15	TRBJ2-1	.	TGCGCCAGCAGCTACCGCGCGGTCTCCTACAATGAGCAGTTCTTC	CASSYRAVSYNEQFF